Following are 29 T cell receptor beta chains from one sample sequenced in a study of blood T cell repertoires in COVID-19. The method was immunoSEQ multiplex PCR; TCRdb's version includes in-frame clones alone and lacks a portion of them. This table has hundreds of thousands of clones, around 85% appearing once. Sequencing was performed on PBMCs or T cells enriched from blood (not recorded which). The source is a man aged 35 to 55 who had recovered from COVID-19.

The chain recombines TRBV13 with TRBJ2-7; unclear D gene. V was trimmed by 1 base and J by 6 bases, leaving 7 bases between them. Germline CDR1 and CDR2: PRHDT and FYEKMQ (reference sequence). This CDR3 is 12 amino acids long. The chain's CDR3 is CASSLDGSEQYF. In DNA, the CDR3 is TGTGCCAGCAGCTTAGATGGTAGCGAGCAGTACTTC.

The chain couples TRBV7-9 to TRBJ2-3, with a tentative D call TRBD2 (6 bases). CDR3 length equals 16 residues. V shed 5 bases and J shed 0 bases, with 15 bases lying between them. Germline values: CDR1 SEHNR, CDR2 FQNEAQ (reference sequence). Here the CDR3 DNA reads TGTGCCAGCAGCGCCCCGGAGGGTCCTAGCACAGATACGCAGTATTTT. Amino acids: CASSAPEGPSTDTQYF. Full variable domain (remainder filled in from reference TRBV7-9 and TRBJ2-3): DTGVSQNPRHKITKRGQNVTFRCDPISEHNRLYWYRQTLGQGPEFLTYFQNEAQLEKSRLLSDRFSAERPKGSFSTLEIQRTEQGDSAMYLCASSAPEGPSTDTQYFGPGTRLTVL.

This sequence joins TRBV2 and TRBJ1-2, with TRBD1 matching over 8 bases. The CDR3 has 13 residues. Unmatched junction bases numbered 9, after V lost 6 bases and J lost 9 bases. Germline-derived CDR1 and CDR2 are SNHLY and FYNNEI. CDR3 residues: CASSAKQGVSYTF. CDR3 bases: TGTGCCAGCAGCGCAAAACAGGGGGTCAGCTACACCTTC. Full variable domain (rest looked up from reference TRBV2 and TRBJ1-2): EPEVTQTPSHQVTQMGQEVILRCVPISNHLYFYWYRQILGQKVEFLVSFYNNEISEKSEIFDDQFSVERPDGSNFTLKIRSTKLEDSAMYFCASSAKQGVSYTFGSGTRLTVV.

The chain joins TRBV4-1 to TRBJ1-1, with 7 nucleotides matching TRBD1. V trimming: 1 base; J trimming: 1 base; junction bases outside the gene matches: 0. The CDR3 runs 14 residues. Germline V gene data show CDR1 as MGHRA and CDR2 as YSYEKL. In DNA form, the CDR3 reads TGCGCCAGCAGCCAAGGGGACAGGAACACTGAAGCTTTCTTT. It specifies CASSQGDRNTEAFF.

This rearrangement joins TRBV6-6 to TRBJ2-7, with D maybe TRBD2 (6 bases). The CDR3 has 14 residues. In germline, CDR1 is MNHNY, CDR2 SVGAGI (reference sequence). V lost 2 bases to trimming and J lost 5 bases, with 13 bases between them. The CDR3 DNA reads TGTGCCAGCAGTTACGGGTCCAGGGAGGACGAGCAGTACTTC. This sequence encodes CASSYGSREDEQYF.

The chain employs TRBV27 and TRBJ1-2; D is undetermined. V was shortened by 6 bases and J by 4 bases, with 15 bases between the two germline ends. In germline, CDR1 is MNHEY, CDR2 SMNVEV (reference sequence). The CDR3 is made up of 14 amino acids. CDR3 bases: TGTGCCAGCAGCCGATCGAGCTACTCCTATGGCTACACCTTC. Its protein is CASSRSSYSYGYTF.

V is TRBV13 and J is TRBJ2-1; 8 bases align to TRBD2. V lost 8 bases to trimming and J lost 7 bases; unmatched junction nucleotides: 19. CDR1 is PRHDT and CDR2 is FYEKMQ in the germline V gene (reference sequence). This CDR3 has 17 residues. The CDR3 nucleotides are TGTGCCAGCGGGGGCAGGTCGGGAGGGGTGGTCCTGAATGAGCAGTTCTTC. Translated: CASGGRSGGVVLNEQFF. The complete variable domain, with remaining parts taken from reference TRBV13 and TRBJ2-1, reads AAGVIQSPRHLIKEKRETATLKCYPIPRHDTVYWYQQGPGQDPQFLISFYEKMQSDKGSIPDRFSAQQFSDYHSELNMSSLELGDSALYFCASGGRSGGVVLNEQFFGPGTRLTVL.

This chain connects TRBV29-1 to TRBJ1-2; no clear D gene. Germline V gives CDR1 SQVTM, CDR2 ANQGSEA. Deletions cut 3 bases from V and 4 bases from J, with 21 bases between. The CDR3 covers 16 residues. CDR3 sequence reads: CSVDSADRLFGYGYTF. The CDR3 DNA reads TGCAGCGTTGACTCCGCCGACCGACTCTTTGGCTATGGCTACACCTTC.

Details on this clone: The same CDR3 can be traced to other DNA sequences in this sample. The rearrangement links TRBV7-2 to TRBJ2-7; 15 bases map to TRBD2. V was clipped by 5 bases and J by 6 bases; unmatched bases: 2. This CDR3 spans 14 amino acids. Germline CDR1 and CDR2: SGHTA and FQGNSA. The CDR3 reads CASSPGLAGGEQYF. The CDR3 nucleotides read TGTGCCAGCAGCCCGGGACTAGCGGGGGGCGAGCAGTACTTC.

The chain carries TRBV5-6 and TRBJ2-7, with 14 bases that match TRBD2. The CDR3 is 17 residues long. The V and J ends lost 4 bases and 5 bases, in that order; junction bases with no gene match: 11. Germline loops: CDR1 SGHDT, CDR2 YYEEEE. The CDR3 region is CASSTGTSGSIYNEQYF. The CDR3 DNA sequence: TGTGCCAGCAGCACTGGGACTAGCGGGAGTATATACAACGAGCAGTACTTC. Full variable domain (outside the CDR3, taken from reference TRBV5-6 and TRBJ2-7): DAGVTQSPTHLIKTRGQQVTLRCSPKSGHDTVSWYQQALGQGPQFIFQYYEEEERQRGNFPDRFSGHQFPNYSSELNVNALLLGDSALYLCASSTGTSGSIYNEQYFGPGTRLTVT.

The chain joins TRBV24-1 to TRBJ1-1, with a tentative D call TRBD1 (6 bases). Germline loops: CDR1 KGHDR, CDR2 SFDVKD. The CDR3 loop spans 13 amino acids. V lost 7 bases and J lost 1, with 9 bases in between. CDR3 amino acids: CATRDSWNTEAFF. The CDR3 coding sequence is TGTGCCACCAGGGACAGTTGGAACACTGAAGCTTTCTTT.

The chain is built from TRBV25-1 and TRBJ2-7, with 12 bases that match TRBD2. This CDR3 comprises 15 residues. Germline assignment: CDR1 MGHDK and CDR2 SYGVNS. V lost 4 bases and J lost 3; bases outside the gene matches: 4. CDR3 in amino acids: CASSAGLAGFYEQYF. Written as DNA, the CDR3 is TGTGCCAGCAGTGCTGGACTAGCGGGGTTCTACGAGCAGTACTTC.

The CDR3 reads CASSWRAPSYEQYF. CDR3 bases: TGTGCCAGTAGTTGGAGGGCCCCATCCTACGAGCAGTACTTC. J is TRBJ2-7 and V is TRBV19, with D perhaps matching TRBD2 (6 bases). Trimming left V 5 bases short and J 1 base short, with 12 bases between. Germline lookup yields CDR1 LNHDA and CDR2 SQIVND (reference sequence). The length of the CDR3 is 14 residues.

This chain uses TRBV5-4 with TRBJ2-1; D is possibly TRBD1 (5 bases). Germline V gives CDR1 SGHNT, CDR2 YYREEE (reference sequence). V dropped 7 bases and J dropped 7 bases, with 21 bases sitting between them. The CDR3 has 15 residues. This CDR3 reads CASFGSQGPSNEQFF. For the CDR3, the DNA is TGTGCCAGCTTCGGCTCGCAGGGTCCAAGTAATGAGCAGTTCTTC. Drawing the rest from reference TRBV5-4 and TRBJ2-1, the complete variable domain is ETGVTQSPTHLIKTRGQQVTLRCSSQSGHNTVSWYQQALGQGPQFIFQYYREEENGRGNFPPRFSGLQFPNYSSELNVNALELDDSALYLCASFGSQGPSNEQFFGPGTRLTVL.

The V call is TRBV7-9, the J call TRBJ2-2, with 7 bases lining up with TRBD2. CDR1 is SEHNR, CDR2 FQNEAQ, per germline (reference sequence). There are 16 residues in the CDR3. The V gene end was trimmed by 5 bases and the J gene end by 1 base; junction bases not matched to a gene: 7. CDR3 bases: TGTGCCAGCAGCCGAGGGAGGGATCAGAACACCGGGGAGCTGTTTTTT. Amino acids: CASSRGRDQNTGELFF.

V is TRBV27 and J is TRBJ2-7; tentatively, D is TRBD1 (6 bases). From germline, CDR1 is MNHEY and CDR2 SMNVEV (reference sequence). V lost 4 bases to trimming and J lost 4 bases, with 17 bases between them. The CDR3 spans 15 residues. The CDR3 loop reads CASSSRGIGRYEQYF. The CDR3 DNA sequence: TGTGCCAGCAGTTCTAGGGGGATAGGTCGTTACGAGCAGTACTTC.

The V and J genes are TRBV10-3 and TRBJ2-7; the D gene is possibly TRBD2 (5 bases). This CDR3 is built from 13 residues. Germline assignment: CDR1 ENHRY and CDR2 SYGVKD. Trimming stripped 2 bases from V and 5 bases from J, with 10 bases between. This CDR3 reads CAISELRVNEQYF. DNA of the CDR3: TGTGCCATCAGTGAGCTGAGGGTTAACGAGCAGTACTTC.

The sample holds a few counts of this clone. This chain uses TRBV7-2 with TRBJ2-7, with 12 nucleotides matching TRBD2. Per germline, CDR1 SGHTA and CDR2 FQGNSA. This CDR3 is built from 18 residues. With 5 bases clipped from V and 2 bases from J, the junction kept 13 bases outside the gene matches. DNA of the CDR3: TGTGCCAGCAGCGTACCTCGGGAGACTAGCGGGAGCCCCTACGAGCAGTACTTC. It yields the protein CASSVPRETSGSPYEQYF.

V and J are TRBV5-1 and TRBJ2-1; TRBD2 matches 9 bases. The junction had 12 bases not matched to a gene; V was cut back by 0 bases and J by 8 bases. The length of the CDR3 is 17 residues. Looked up from germline, CDR1 is SGHRS and CDR2 is YFSETQ. The CDR3 protein is CASSLGAGGAIGDEQFF. CDR3 nucleotides: TGCGCCAGCAGCTTGGGGGCGGGAGGGGCTATTGGCGATGAGCAGTTCTTC.

V gene TRBV14 combines with J gene TRBJ1-1, with no clear D. This CDR3 has 13 residues. Trimming removed 4 bases from V and 0 bases from J, with 6 bases in between. Germline assignment: CDR1 SGHDN and CDR2 FVKESK. For the CDR3, the DNA is TGTGCCAGCAGCCGAGGGATGAACACTGAAGCTTTCTTT. Its translation is CASSRGMNTEAFF.

J is TRBJ2-2 and V is TRBV29-1; 7 positions match TRBD1. CDR1 SQVTM and CDR2 ANQGSEA come from the germline V gene. CDR3 length equals 13 residues. The ends lost 6 bases at V and 5 bases at J; junction bases unmatched: 6. DNA for the CDR3: TGCAGCGTCGACAGGGTAGGGACCGGGGAGCTGTTTTTT. Amino acid sequence: CSVDRVGTGELFF.

The genes are TRBV30 and TRBJ2-4, with D tentatively TRBD2 (7 bases). From germline, CDR1 is GTSNPN and CDR2 SVGIG (reference sequence). This CDR3 comprises 15 residues. Trimming removed 4 bases from V and 0 bases from J, with 13 bases in between. In DNA, the CDR3 is TGTGCCTGGACCCGCCGGGGGGCAGCCAAAAACATTCAGTACTTC. Amino acids: CAWTRRGAAKNIQYF.

The chain couples TRBV5-1 to TRBJ2-3, with 7 bases fitting TRBD2. V was clipped by 4 bases and J by 3 bases; unmatched bases: 5. The germline V gene has CDR1 SGHRS and CDR2 YFSETQ. The CDR3 spans 14 residues. CDR3 sequence reads: CASSLGTMTDTQYF. The CDR3 nucleotides read TGCGCCAGCAGCCTAGGGACTATGACAGATACGCAGTATTTT.

The chain is built from TRBV30 and TRBJ1-5, with 7 bases aligning to TRBD1. Germline V gene sequence: CDR1 GTSNPN, CDR2 SVGIG (reference sequence). CDR3 length: 14 residues. Trimming cost V 2 bases and J 3 bases; bases outside gene matches: 4. The CDR3 DNA is TGTGCCTGGAGTATTGACAGGGCCAATCAGCCCCAGCATTTT. Protein sequence: CAWSIDRANQPQHF.

The chain recombines TRBV3-1 (or the pseudogene TRBV3-2) with TRBJ2-5, with TRBD1 matching 7 bases. V was pared by 1 base and J by 6 bases, with 5 bases of the junction left unmatched. This CDR3 contains 14 residues. Germline V CDR1 and CDR2: LGHDT, YNNKEL (reference sequence). The CDR3 spells CASSQVGQRQTQYF. The CDR3 bases are TGTGCCAGCAGCCAAGTGGGACAGAGGCAGACCCAGTACTTC.

The chain has TRBV12-3 or TRBV12-4 and TRBJ1-1, with D perhaps matching TRBD1 (5 bases). V dropped 7 bases and J dropped 4 bases, with 7 bases sitting between them. The CDR3 has 11 residues. In nucleotides, the CDR3 is TGTGCCAGCACAGGGTTCACTGAAGCTTTCTTT. Protein: CASTGFTEAFF.

J is TRBJ2-5 and V is TRBV7-6, with 8 bases aligning to TRBD1. The trim removed 2 bases at V and 3 bases at J, leaving 2 bases unmatched. CDR1 is SGHVS, CDR2 FNYEAQ, per germline. CDR3 length: 14 residues. The CDR3 sequence is CASSLSGQEETQYF. The CDR3 DNA sequence: TGTGCCAGCAGCTTATCGGGACAGGAAGAGACCCAGTACTTC.

The gene calls are TRBV14 and TRBJ2-3, with D maybe TRBD2 (6 bases). The CDR3 has 15 residues. From germline, CDR1 is SGHDN and CDR2 FVKESK. V was pared by 1 base and J by 7 bases, with 15 bases between. CDR3 region: CASSQGSGASHTQYF. The CDR3 DNA reads as TGTGCCAGCAGCCAAGGGTCGGGAGCCAGCCATACGCAGTATTTT.

The rearrangement uses TRBV19 and TRBJ2-7, with 15 bases identical to TRBD2. V dropped 5 bases and J dropped 7; count of bases not matched to a gene: 9. The CDR3 is 16 amino acids. In germline, CDR1 is LNHDA, CDR2 SQIVND (reference sequence). The CDR3 loop is CASSPRTSGRVWEQYF. The CDR3 DNA reads TGTGCCAGTAGTCCTCGGACTAGCGGGAGGGTATGGGAGCAGTACTTC.